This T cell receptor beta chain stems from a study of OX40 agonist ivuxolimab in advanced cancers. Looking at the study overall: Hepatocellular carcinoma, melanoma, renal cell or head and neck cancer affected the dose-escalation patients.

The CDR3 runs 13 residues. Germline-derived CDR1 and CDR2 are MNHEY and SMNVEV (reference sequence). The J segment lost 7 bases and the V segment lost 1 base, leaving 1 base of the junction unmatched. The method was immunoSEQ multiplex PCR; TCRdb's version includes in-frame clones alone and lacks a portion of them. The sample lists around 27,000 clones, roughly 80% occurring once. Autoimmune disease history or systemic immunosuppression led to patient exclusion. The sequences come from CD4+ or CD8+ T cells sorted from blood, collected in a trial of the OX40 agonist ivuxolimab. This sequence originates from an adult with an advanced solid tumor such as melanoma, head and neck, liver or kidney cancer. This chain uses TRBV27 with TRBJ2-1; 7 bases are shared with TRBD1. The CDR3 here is CASSLLQGNEQFF. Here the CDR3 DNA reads TGTGCCAGCAGTTTATTACAGGGGAATGAGCAGTTCTTC.